These 13 T cell receptor beta chains came from one sample sequenced in a study of T-cell memory formation after mild COVID-19. A single record per CDR3 protein comes from TCRdb applying MiXCR to the 5' RACE reads. The data show some 450,000 distinct CDR3 sequences, more than 15% seen once. Sequencing input: PBMCs or a T cell subset sorted from them (not recorded which). These receptors were obtained from a young man who had mild COVID-19 (a few samples of this study predate the infection). Cell type and time point are not known.

This chain uses TRBV7-2 with TRBJ2-5; D might be TRBD1 (5 bases). Germline CDR1 SGHTA, CDR2 FQGNSA. V lost 2 bases, J lost 0 bases, and 13 bases lay in between. This CDR3 comprises 16 residues. In DNA, the CDR3 is TGTGCCAGCAGCTTATGGGGCTCCGGGTACCAAGAGACCCAGTACTTC. This codes for CASSLWGSGYQETQYF.

The table lists this clonotype with a count of one. The chain couples TRBV3-1 to TRBJ1-4; D might be TRBD1 (6 bases). Between the trimmed V and J ends, which lost 5 bases and 0 bases, there was a span of 10 bases. The CDR3 consists of 15 residues. CDR1 LGHDT and CDR2 YNNKEL come from the germline V gene (reference sequence). The CDR3 coding sequence is TGTGCCAGCAGCGACAACAGGGCAACTAATGAAAAACTGTTTTTT. Encoded protein: CASSDNRATNEKLFF.

The chain uses TRBV11-2 and TRBJ2-5; D possibly corresponds to TRBD2 (5 bases). The CDR3 consists of 16 residues. CDR1 is SGHAT, CDR2 FQNNGV, per germline. V dropped 0 bases and J dropped 0 bases, with 11 bases sitting between them. CDR3 amino acids: CASSLEAGPNQETQYF. The CDR3 nucleotides are TGTGCCAGCAGCTTAGAGGCGGGCCCAAACCAAGAGACCCAGTACTTC.

The rearrangement uses TRBV5-1 and TRBJ2-1; no clear D gene. The V gene lost 4 bases and the J gene lost 4 bases, with 18 bases spanning the gap. Germline V gene lookup returns CDR1 SGHRS and CDR2 YFSETQ. This CDR3 contains 16 residues. CDR3 protein: CASSRGSPWTYNEQFF. CDR3 in DNA: TGCGCCAGCAGCCGTGGATCACCTTGGACGTACAATGAGCAGTTCTTC.

The chain uses TRBV20-1 and TRBJ2-3; possibly TRBD2 for D (6 bases). Germline V gives CDR1 DFQATT, CDR2 SNEGSKA (reference sequence). There are 17 residues in the CDR3. V was pared by 6 bases and J by 0 bases, with 22 bases between. This CDR3 is CSAEPVAGITSTDTQYF. The CDR3 DNA reads TGCAGTGCAGAGCCAGTGGCGGGGATTACTAGCACAGATACGCAGTATTTT.

This clonotype turned up a few times. The J gene is TRBJ2-7, the V gene TRBV6-5; D gene ambiguous. CDR3 length: 14 amino acids. Germline V gene lookup returns CDR1 MNHEY and CDR2 SVGAGI. Deletions cut 0 bases from V and 0 bases from J, with 6 bases between. Written as DNA, the CDR3 is TGTGCCAGCAGTTACTCGACATTCTCCTACGAGCAGTACTTC. Amino acids: CASSYSTFSYEQYF.

The chain is built from TRBV12-3 or TRBV12-4 and TRBJ1-2; D may be TRBD1 (5 bases). The CDR3 length is 14 residues. V was trimmed by 3 bases and J by 8 bases, leaving 16 bases between them. The CDR3 nucleotides are TGTGCCAGCAGTTTTCTCAGGGAGGGCATGGGCTACACCTTC. It encodes CASSFLREGMGYTF.

V gene TRBV18 combines with J gene TRBJ1-4, with 8 bases that match TRBD1. Germline V gene data show CDR1 as KGHSH and CDR2 as LQKENI. The CDR3 has 13 amino acids. Unmatched junction bases numbered 4, after V lost 6 bases and J lost 7 bases. Written as DNA, the CDR3 is TGTGCCAGCTCTCCGGACAGGGTTGAAAAACTGTTTTTT. This sequence encodes CASSPDRVEKLFF.

The chain recombines TRBV28 with TRBJ2-3, with D perhaps matching TRBD2 (6 bases). Per the germline V gene, CDR1 is MDHEN and CDR2 is SYDVKM. CDR3 length: 17 residues. Trimming stripped 5 bases from V and 5 bases from J, with 23 bases between. CDR3 amino acids: CASSPPPGESGLDTQYF. Written as DNA, the CDR3 is TGTGCCAGCAGTCCCCCCCCGGGGGAGTCAGGTTTAGATACGCAGTATTTT. Together with reference TRBV28 and TRBJ2-3, the CDR3 gives the full variable domain: DVKVTQSSRYLVKRTGEKVFLECVQDMDHENMFWYRQDPGLGLRLIYFSYDVKMKEKGDIPEGYSVSREKKERFSLILESASTNQTSMYLCASSPPPGESGLDTQYFGPGTRLTVL.

This clonotype was seen ten or more times. V and J are TRBV10-3 and TRBJ1-2; D perhaps matches TRBD1 (5 bases). This CDR3 has 15 residues. Trimming removed 0 bases at V and 7 bases at J, with 15 bases between. The germline gives CDR1 ENHRY, CDR2 SYGVKD. The chain's CDR3 is CAISESLWQGGGYTF. The CDR3 DNA follows: TGTGCCATCAGTGAGTCATTGTGGCAGGGCGGTGGCTACACCTTC.

The chain has TRBV20-1 and TRBJ2-1; TRBD2 matches 12 bases. Germline CDR1 and CDR2: DFQATT and SNEGSKA (reference sequence). V shed 6 bases and J 5 bases; nucleotides not matched to a gene: 5. The CDR3 consists of 14 residues. CDR3 DNA sequence: TGCAGTGCCTCACTAGCGGGGGGTAACAATGAGCAGTTCTTC. Protein sequence: CSASLAGGNNEQFF.

The V gene is TRBV5-6, the J gene TRBJ2-4, with D maybe TRBD1 (6 bases). Trimming pared 4 bases from V and 15 bases from J, leaving 20 bases between. The CDR3 is 13 amino acids. CDR1 is SGHDT and CDR2 is YYEEEE in the germline V gene. CDR3 sequence (DNA): TGTGCCAGCAGCCTTGGGGTAACCGGGACATCGTACTTC. As protein: CASSLGVTGTSYF.

The sample holds one count of this clonotype. This sequence joins TRBV27 and TRBJ1-1, with 9 positions matching TRBD1. The V gene end was trimmed by 5 bases and the J gene end by 0 bases; junction bases not matched to a gene: 13. Germline V CDR1 and CDR2: MNHEY, SMNVEV (reference sequence). This CDR3 has 18 residues. DNA for the CDR3: TGTGCCAGCAGTCCCCTCGGGACAGGGCCGATCATGAACACTGAAGCTTTCTTT. Its translation: CASSPLGTGPIMNTEAFF.